The 20 T cell receptor beta chains below come from one sample, sequenced in a study of T-cell reconstitution after alpha-beta-depleted transplantation in children. The TCRbeta library incorporated unique molecular identifiers. TCRdb used MiXCR to reprocess the PCR reads, holding one entry per CDR3 protein. The table has 540,000 or so distinct CDR3 sequences, roughly 24% seen once. The sequenced sample was PBMCs, mostly from graft donor cells, obtained 360 days after TCRalphabeta/CD19-depleted stem cell transplant. These TCRs come from a boy younger than two who had a stem cell transplant for acute myeloid leukemia, so the T cells may come from the graft donor.

This clonotype was detected many times. The chain employs TRBV29-1 and TRBJ2-5, with D perhaps TRBD1 (5 bases). Trimming took 3 bases from V and 5 from J, leaving 13 bases between them. This CDR3 has 13 residues. Germline CDR1 SQVTM, CDR2 ANQGSEA. The CDR3 here is CSVEVGQSETQYF. The CDR3 region has the DNA TGCAGCGTTGAGGTCGGACAATCGGAGACCCAGTACTTC. Looking up the rest from reference TRBV29-1 and TRBJ2-5 gives the full variable domain: SAVISQKPSRDICQRGTSLTIQCQVDSQVTMMFWYRQQPGQSLTLIATANQGSEATYESGFVIDKFPISRPNLTFSTLTVSNMSPEDSSIYLCSVEVGQSETQYFGPGTRLLVL.

The J gene is TRBJ2-7, the V gene TRBV20-1; either TRBD1 or TRBD2 may fit D (5 bases each). This CDR3 spans 15 amino acids. Trimming shortened V by 4 bases and J by 10 bases, and 26 bases separated the two germline ends. Germline V gives CDR1 DFQATT, CDR2 SNEGSKA (reference sequence). The DNA of the CDR3 is TGCAGTGCTATCCGAAGGGGACCAAGGGCGCCTCGCCAGTACGTC. Translated, it gives CSAIRRGPRAPRQYV.

This clonotype was picked up many times. This rearrangement joins TRBV5-6 to TRBJ2-5; tentatively, D is TRBD2 (6 bases). Germline CDR1 and CDR2: SGHDT and YYEEEE. The CDR3 length is 18 residues. V dropped 4 bases and J dropped 0 bases, with 22 bases sitting between them. DNA for the CDR3: TGTGCCAGCAGCGGAGGGCATACCCTCAATTTATACCAAGAGACCCAGTACTTC. Protein sequence: CASSGGHTLNLYQETQYF.

This clonotype occurred many times. The chain couples TRBV29-1 to TRBJ1-2, with a tentative D call TRBD1 (5 bases). Germline lookup yields CDR1 SQVTM and CDR2 ANQGSEA. Trimming cost V 5 bases and J 5 bases, with 9 bases left between them. The CDR3 has 11 residues. This chain's CDR3 is CSVTPGYGYTF. The CDR3 region has the DNA TGCAGCGTTACCCCAGGGTATGGCTACACCTTC.

This clonotype has a count of ten or more. The rearrangement uses TRBV20-1 and TRBJ2-7; no clear D gene. The CDR3 totals 11 residues. Per germline, CDR1 DFQATT and CDR2 SNEGSKA (reference sequence). The V gene lost 6 bases and the J gene lost 3 bases, with 9 bases spanning the gap. CDR3 protein: CSARKGYEQYV. CDR3 DNA: TGCAGTGCCCGGAAGGGCTACGAGCAGTACGTC.

Only a few counts were recorded for this clonotype. This chain links TRBV7-9 with TRBJ1-2; D not resolved. Germline CDR1 reads SEHNR; CDR2 reads FQNEAQ (reference sequence). The V gene lost 5 bases and the J gene lost 3 bases, with 10 bases spanning the gap. CDR3 size: 13 residues. DNA for the CDR3: TGTGCCAGCAGCCCGGGAGTGGACTATGGCTACACCTTC. It encodes CASSPGVDYGYTF. Full variable domain (outside the CDR3, taken from reference TRBV7-9 and TRBJ1-2): DTGVSQNPRHKITKRGQNVTFRCDPISEHNRLYWYRQTLGQGPEFLTYFQNEAQLEKSRLLSDRFSAERPKGSFSTLEIQRTEQGDSAMYLCASSPGVDYGYTFGSGTRLTVV.

The chain employs TRBV12-3 or TRBV12-4 and TRBJ1-1, with D perhaps matching TRBD1 (5 bases). V gave up 6 bases and J gave up 2 bases, with 10 bases separating them. The CDR3 is made up of 13 amino acids. CDR3 sequence (DNA): TGTGCCAGCAGGCAGTGGGACAACACTGAAGCTTTCTTT. Its translation: CASRQWDNTEAFF.

This clonotype was observed many times. The chain carries TRBV20-1 and TRBJ1-2, with D tentatively TRBD1 (6 bases). This CDR3 is 15 amino acids long. The ends were cut back, 4 bases at V and 5 bases at J, with 20 bases in the middle. Germline V gives CDR1 DFQATT, CDR2 SNEGSKA (reference sequence). Here the CDR3 reads CSATPGDIQPYGYTF. The CDR3 bases are TGCAGTGCTACCCCAGGGGACATCCAACCATATGGCTACACCTTC.

The rearrangement joins TRBV12-3 or TRBV12-4 to TRBJ1-5; the match to TRBD1 covers 8 bases. The V segment lost 6 bases and the J segment 6 bases; nucleotides outside the gene matches: 13. The CDR3 runs to 16 residues. CDR3 DNA sequence: TGTGCCAGCAGCCTTTTTAACGGACAGGGTTTTCAGCCCCAGCATTTT. Protein: CASSLFNGQGFQPQHF.

The V and J genes are TRBV12-3 or TRBV12-4 and TRBJ2-2, with D perhaps TRBD1 (5 bases). The CDR3 extends over 16 amino acids. With 5 bases removed from V and 1 base from J, the gap between germline ends came to 14 bases. The CDR3 DNA sequence: TGTGCCAGCAGTCTCCCGGACATAATGAACACCGGGGAGCTGTTTTTT. It specifies CASSLPDIMNTGELFF.

This chain connects TRBV12-3 or TRBV12-4 to TRBJ1-1; D is uncertain. CDR3 length: 14 residues. Trimming cost V 3 bases and J 0 bases, with 8 bases left between them. The CDR3 nucleotides read TGTGCCAGCAGTTTCGGTGTCATGAACACTGAAGCTTTCTTT. Its translation is CASSFGVMNTEAFF.

This clonotype was observed a few times. V usage is TRBV6-2 or TRBV6-3 and J usage is TRBJ2-3; 14 bases map to TRBD2. Germline-derived CDR1 and CDR2 are MNHEY and SVGEGT. Trimming at V came to 2 bases and at J to 0 bases, leaving 10 bases not matched to a gene. This CDR3 spans 20 amino acids. CDR3 nucleotide sequence: TGTGCCAGCAGTTACCCTACGACCCGACTAGCGGGGGGGAGCACAGATACGCAGTATTTT. Translated, it gives CASSYPTTRLAGGSTDTQYF.

This clonotype was seen at least ten times. This chain joins TRBV5-1 and TRBJ2-2; tentative D call: TRBD1 (6 bases). Germline V CDR1 and CDR2: SGHRS, YFSETQ. The CDR3 is made up of 16 amino acids. Trimming cost V 0 bases and J 1 base, with 10 bases left between them. In DNA form, the CDR3 reads TGCGCCAGCAGCTTGGCGCAGGGGCTGAACACCGGGGAGCTGTTTTTT. Its protein product is CASSLAQGLNTGELFF.

The V and J genes are TRBV20-1 and TRBJ1-5, with D possibly matching TRBD1 (5 bases). Trimming took 5 bases from V and 1 from J, leaving 6 bases between them. This CDR3 has 12 residues. Per the germline V gene, CDR1 is DFQATT and CDR2 is SNEGSKA (reference sequence). In nucleotides, the CDR3 is TGCAGTGCTGGGGACAGCAATCAGCCCCAGCATTTT. It yields the protein CSAGDSNQPQHF.

In this sample, this clonotype turned up a few times. The V and J genes are TRBV20-1 and TRBJ1-6; D possibly corresponds to TRBD1 (5 bases). V gave up 2 bases and J gave up 9 bases, with 17 bases separating them. Germline V gene lookup returns CDR1 DFQATT and CDR2 SNEGSKA (reference sequence). The CDR3 loop spans 15 amino acids. CDR3 in DNA: TGCAGTGCTAGAATGCAGACCCGGGGGGGTTCACCCCTCCACTTT. Translation gives CSARMQTRGGSPLHF.

The chain employs TRBV9 and TRBJ2-7, with 7 bases fitting TRBD1. Per germline, CDR1 SGDLS and CDR2 YYNGEE. The CDR3 spans 14 residues. V dropped 3 bases and J dropped 7; count of bases not matched to a gene: 10. The CDR3 sequence is CASSALSGTAEQYF. CDR3 coding DNA: TGTGCCAGCAGCGCTCTATCCGGGACAGCTGAGCAGTACTTC. Using reference TRBV9 and TRBJ2-7 for the parts outside the CDR3, the full variable domain is DSGVTQTPKHLITATGQRVTLRCSPRSGDLSVYWYQQSLDQGLQFLIQYYNGEERAKGNILERFSAQQFPDLHSELNLSSLELGDSALYFCASSALSGTAEQYFGPGTRLTVT.

This clonotype was picked up many times. This chain links TRBV12-3 or TRBV12-4 with TRBJ1-2; D is perhaps TRBD1 (5 bases). CDR3 length equals 14 residues. Trimming removed 3 bases from V and 7 bases from J, with 15 bases in between. The CDR3 sequence: CASSFPQGKPGYTF. CDR3 DNA sequence: TGTGCCAGCAGTTTTCCCCAGGGAAAGCCTGGCTACACCTTC.

This clonotype was observed many times. The CDR3 sequence is CASSLEGRGTTTPDTQYF. CDR3 nucleotide sequence: TGTGCCAGCAGCTTAGAGGGGCGGGGCACCACCACACCAGATACGCAGTATTTT. The chain recombines TRBV11-2 with TRBJ2-3, with D perhaps matching TRBD2 (6 bases). CDR1 is SGHAT and CDR2 is FQNNGV in the germline V gene. V shed 0 bases and J shed 4 bases, with 20 bases lying between them. CDR3 length: 18 amino acids.

The table lists this clonotype with a count of one. V is TRBV5-1 and J is TRBJ1-2; D remains ambiguous. CDR1 and CDR2 (germline): SGHRS, YFSETQ. V was shortened by 0 bases and J by 0 bases, with 15 bases between the two germline ends. The CDR3 runs to 17 residues. CDR3: CASSLEVASPANYGYTF. The CDR3 bases are TGCGCCAGCAGCTTGGAGGTGGCTTCCCCAGCTAACTATGGCTACACCTTC.

This chain links TRBV28 with TRBJ2-2, with D unresolved. The ends were cut back, 6 bases at V and 6 bases at J, with 11 bases in the middle. In germline, CDR1 is MDHEN, CDR2 SYDVKM. The CDR3 spans 13 residues. The CDR3 protein is CASRLWGPGELFF. In DNA, the CDR3 is TGTGCCAGCAGGCTATGGGGTCCCGGGGAGCTGTTTTTT.